The clone carrying this TCR beta chain was found a few times. This specimen comes from a study of T cells in Graves' hyperthyroidism and ophthalmopathy. There were TCR beta CDR3 regions amplified from RNA transcripts. RT-PCR in the first round (using the HTBI primer set) targeted the TCR CDR3. MiXCR, applied by TCRdb to the multiplex PCR reads, yields one record per CDR3 protein. The profile covers around 290,000 distinct CDR3 sequences, with 15% to 20% appearing a single time and around 57% taken by the ten largest. The PBMCs had their origin in approximately 10 ml of fresh peripheral blood. The CDR3 length is 13 residues. V lost 1 base to trimming and J lost 7 bases; unmatched junction nucleotides: 1. Germline loops: CDR1 MNHNS, CDR2 SASEGT.

The rearrangement joins TRBV6-1 to TRBJ2-5, with 9 bases that match TRBD1. The specimen sequenced was blood. The sequence was obtained from a woman aged 60-75 years with Graves' ophthalmopathy. DNA of the CDR3: TGTGCCAGCAGTGAAGTGGGACAGGGGACCCAGTACTTC. Translating it yields CASSEVGQGTQYF.